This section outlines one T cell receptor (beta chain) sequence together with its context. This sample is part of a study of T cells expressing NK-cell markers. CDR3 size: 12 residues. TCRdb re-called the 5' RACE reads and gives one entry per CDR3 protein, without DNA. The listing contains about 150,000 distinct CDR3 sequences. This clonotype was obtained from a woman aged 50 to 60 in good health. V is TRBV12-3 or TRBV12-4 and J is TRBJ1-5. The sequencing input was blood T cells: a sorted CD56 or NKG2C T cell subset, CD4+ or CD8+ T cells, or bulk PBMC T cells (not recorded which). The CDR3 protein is CASSTRNQPQHF.